What follows are 27 T cell receptor beta chains derived from one specimen sequenced in a study of shared clonotypes between healthy human individuals. Using immunoSEQ multiplex PCR, the repertoire was profiled, and TCRdb retains in-frame clones only, with some absent. The top ten hold around 0.15% of the sample, which has 2,500,000 or so clones, over 85% seen once. Sequenced input: naive CD4+ T cells sorted from blood. Subset: CD45RA+ positively selected. The receptors derive from a man between 18 and 35 years old in good health.

J is TRBJ1-2 and V is TRBV19, with a possible D match to TRBD1 (6 bases). V was shortened by 7 bases and J by 5 bases, with 14 bases between the two germline ends. The CDR3 has 13 residues. CDR1 is LNHDA and CDR2 is SQIVND in the germline V gene (reference sequence). CDR3 region: CASKTGTRYGYTF. CDR3 nucleotides: TGTGCCAGTAAGACAGGCACGAGATATGGCTACACCTTC. The full variable domain, in which reference TRBV19 and TRBJ1-2 provide the parts outside the CDR3, is DGGITQSPKYLFRKEGQNVTLSCEQNLNHDAMYWYRQDPGQGLRLIYYSQIVNDFQKGDIAEGYSVSREKKESFPLTVTSAQKNPTAFYLCASKTGTRYGYTFGSGTRLTVV.

The chain combines TRBV18 with TRBJ2-7; D not resolved. The germline V gene encodes CDR1 KGHSH and CDR2 LQKENI. Trimming removed 1 base from V and 3 bases from J, with 10 bases in between. The CDR3 spans 14 residues. As DNA, the CDR3 is TGTGCCAGCTCACCACAGGACCTCCTCTACGAGCAGTACTTC. Its protein is CASSPQDLLYEQYF.

J is TRBJ2-5 and V is TRBV12-5; 10 bases map to TRBD2. J lost 7 bases, V lost 3 bases, and 8 bases had no gene match. The CDR3 is 15 residues long. CDR1 and CDR2 from the germline V gene are LGHNT and FRNRAP. The CDR3 sequence is CASGFGAGGQVTQYF. CDR3 nucleotide sequence: TGTGCTAGTGGTTTTGGAGCGGGAGGGCAGGTGACCCAGTACTTC.

The gene calls are TRBV7-9 and TRBJ1-6, with D possibly TRBD1 on 5 matching bases. The CDR3 is made up of 15 amino acids. Trimming pared 4 bases from V and 7 bases from J, leaving 14 bases between. In germline, CDR1 is SEHNR, CDR2 FQNEAQ (reference sequence). The CDR3 loop reads CASSSGFGGNSPLHF. Here the CDR3 DNA reads TGTGCCAGCAGCTCAGGTTTCGGGGGAAATTCACCCCTCCACTTT.

The V gene is TRBV2, the J gene TRBJ2-7, with a tentative D call TRBD2 (7 bases). The V gene lost 6 bases and the J gene lost 5 bases, with 17 bases spanning the gap. In germline, CDR1 is SNHLY, CDR2 FYNNEI. The CDR3 is 14 residues long. Written as DNA, the CDR3 is TGTGCCAGCAGAAACCGGGGGGCCCATGACGAGCAGTACTTC. Its translation: CASRNRGAHDEQYF.

The chain carries TRBV27 and TRBJ2-3; D possibly uses TRBD1 or TRBD2 (6 bases each). V was shortened by 7 bases and J by 2 bases, with 16 bases between the two germline ends. The germline gives CDR1 MNHEY, CDR2 SMNVEV (reference sequence). CDR3 size: 15 residues. The CDR3 protein is CASTRKGGATDTQYF. For the CDR3, the DNA is TGTGCCAGCACCCGGAAGGGGGGTGCCACAGATACGCAGTATTTT.

The J gene is TRBJ2-7, the V gene TRBV30; D may match TRBD1 or TRBD2 (5 bases each). V dropped 2 bases and J dropped 6 bases, with 14 bases sitting between them. Germline CDR1 reads GTSNPN; CDR2 reads SVGIG (reference sequence). The CDR3 covers 13 residues. In nucleotides, the CDR3 is TGTGCCTGGAGTACCGGGTGGGGGTCCGAGCAGTACTTC. This codes for CAWSTGWGSEQYF.

The chain couples TRBV6-1 to TRBJ2-4, with D possibly TRBD1 on 6 matching bases. Trimming stripped 2 bases from V and 1 base from J, with 21 bases between. This CDR3 spans 19 amino acids. Germline values: CDR1 MNHNS, CDR2 SASEGT. CDR3 coding DNA: TGTGCCAGCAGTGAATGGGGAATGGAACAGGGTCGTGCCAAAAACATTCAGTACTTC. This codes for CASSEWGMEQGRAKNIQYF.

The genes are TRBV2 and TRBJ2-2, with D perhaps matching TRBD1 or TRBD2 (5 bases each). Germline-derived CDR1 and CDR2 are SNHLY and FYNNEI. This CDR3 is 16 amino acids long. The ends were cut back, 5 bases at V and 7 bases at J, with 20 bases in the middle. DNA for the CDR3: TGTGCCAGCAGTATGGGAGTCCTCCTAACAGGCGGGGAGCTGTTTTTT. Its protein product is CASSMGVLLTGGELFF. The variable domain in full, completed from reference TRBV2 and TRBJ2-2, reads EPEVTQTPSHQVTQMGQEVILRCVPISNHLYFYWYRQILGQKVEFLVSFYNNEISEKSEIFDDQFSVERPDGSNFTLKIRSTKLEDSAMYFCASSMGVLLTGGELFFGEGSRLTVL.

This clone came up once. Other DNA sequences from this sample encode an identical CDR3 as well. This chain connects TRBV5-1 to TRBJ2-7; maybe TRBD2 (5 bases). The germline V and J ends were trimmed by 0 bases and 7 bases, with 11 bases remaining between them. The CDR3 loop spans 13 amino acids. Per germline, CDR1 SGHRS and CDR2 YFSETQ. The CDR3 DNA sequence: TGCGCCAGCAGCTTGGACCCCACGGGGGAGCAGTACTTC. As protein: CASSLDPTGEQYF.

This chain links TRBV30 with TRBJ2-1, with 9 bases that match TRBD2. CDR1 is GTSNPN and CDR2 is SVGIG in the germline V gene (reference sequence). This CDR3 contains 12 residues. V lost 2 bases, J lost 15 bases, and 8 bases stayed unmatched. CDR3 sequence (DNA): TGTGCCTGGAGTCCGGGAGCGGGGGGCTCGTTCTTC. As protein: CAWSPGAGGSFF. Filled out from reference TRBV30 and TRBJ2-1, the complete variable domain reads SQTIHQWPATLVQPVGSPLSLECTVEGTSNPNLYWYRQAAGRGLQLLFYSVGIGQISSEVPQNLSASRPQDRQFILSSKKLLLSDSGFYLCAWSPGAGGSFFGPGTRLTVL.

The chain links TRBV6-1 to TRBJ1-5; D gene uncertain. The CDR3 extends over 14 amino acids. Trimming took off 2 bases at V and 7 bases at J, with 12 bases between the two ends. Per germline, CDR1 MNHNS and CDR2 SASEGT. The CDR3 loop reads CASSESHGGQPQHF. Written as DNA, the CDR3 is TGTGCCAGCAGTGAAAGCCACGGAGGACAGCCCCAGCATTTT.

About this clone: Mismatch with germline at one junction end may stem from a read error. V usage is TRBV27 and J usage is TRBJ1-6; 9 bases match TRBD1. This CDR3 spans 14 amino acids. Per the germline V gene, CDR1 is MNHEY and CDR2 is SMNVEV (reference sequence). CDR3: CATSSKTGGSPLHF. The DNA for the CDR3 is TGTGCCACCAGTTCGAAGACAGGGGGTTCACCCCTCCACTTT.

The chain couples TRBV29-1 to TRBJ2-2; 12 bases agree with TRBD1. The CDR3 is 13 amino acids. Unmatched junction bases numbered 1, after V lost 7 bases and J lost 4 bases. Germline CDR1 is SQVTM and CDR2 is ANQGSEA. CDR3 residues: CSGGQGATGELFF. CDR3 sequence (DNA): TGCAGCGGGGGACAGGGGGCCACCGGGGAGCTGTTTTTT.

This chain connects TRBV5-4 to TRBJ2-3; D not resolved. CDR3 length equals 15 residues. Germline V lookup: CDR1 SGHNT, CDR2 YYREEE (reference sequence). Trimming removed 1 base at V and 2 bases at J, with 11 bases between. DNA of the CDR3: TGTGCCAGCAGCTTGCGGTATGCAGCCACAGATACGCAGTATTTT. Protein product: CASSLRYAATDTQYF.

Notes on this clone: At the DNA level, this CDR3 is encoded by other sequences in the same sample as well. This chain links TRBV10-3 with TRBJ2-7; 7 nucleotides agree with TRBD2. V was pared by 2 bases and J by 3 bases, with 4 bases of the junction left unmatched. The CDR3 contains 14 residues. CDR1 and CDR2 from the germline V gene are ENHRY and SYGVKD. The CDR3 loop reads CAISEGLADYEQYF. In DNA form, the CDR3 reads TGTGCCATCAGTGAGGGGCTAGCGGACTACGAGCAGTACTTC.

J is TRBJ1-2 and V is TRBV30; D not certain. Germline CDR1 is GTSNPN and CDR2 is SVGIG (reference sequence). V was pared by 0 bases and J by 8 bases, with 16 bases between. The CDR3 is 14 amino acids. CDR3 sequence: CAWSVSLMAGGYTF. The CDR3 DNA follows: TGTGCCTGGAGTGTGTCCCTTATGGCTGGGGGCTACACCTTC.

The chain combines TRBV9 with TRBJ1-1; 8 bases fit TRBD1. The CDR3 totals 16 residues. V was pared by 2 bases and J by 3 bases, with 9 bases of the junction left unmatched. Germline V gene data show CDR1 as SGDLS and CDR2 as YYNGEE. This chain's CDR3 is CASSVSARGQDTEAFF. CDR3 bases: TGTGCCAGCAGCGTTTCCGCCAGGGGGCAAGACACTGAAGCTTTCTTT. Complete variable domain (other parts from reference TRBV9 and TRBJ1-1): DSGVTQTPKHLITATGQRVTLRCSPRSGDLSVYWYQQSLDQGLQFLIQYYNGEERAKGNILERFSAQQFPDLHSELNLSSLELGDSALYFCASSVSARGQDTEAFFGQGTRLTVV.

The rearrangement joins TRBV4-3 to TRBJ2-3; 12 bases map to TRBD2. Unmatched junction bases numbered 6, after V lost 0 bases and J lost 5 bases. The CDR3 runs to 17 residues. CDR1 and CDR2 from the germline V gene are LGHNA and YSLEER. CDR3 sequence reads: CASSQDPSGRALDTQYF. The CDR3, as DNA: TGCGCCAGCAGCCAAGATCCTAGCGGGAGGGCCTTAGATACGCAGTATTTT.

This clone was counted a few times. J is TRBJ1-1 and V is TRBV30, with D hard to call. CDR1 GTSNPN and CDR2 SVGIG come from the germline V gene (reference sequence). V was trimmed by 3 bases and J by 10 bases, leaving 12 bases between them. The CDR3 spans 11 residues. CDR3 in amino acids: CAWRDGQVAFF. The CDR3 coding sequence is TGTGCCTGGAGAGACGGTCAGGTAGCTTTCTTT.

The chain carries TRBV6-6 and TRBJ2-3, with 9 nucleotides matching TRBD2. CDR3 length: 14 residues. The V gene's germline CDR1 is MNHNY and CDR2 SVGAGI (reference sequence). V was clipped by 6 bases and J by 1 base; unmatched bases: 2. Written as DNA, the CDR3 is TGTGCCAGCAGATTAGCGGGAGGCACAGATACGCAGTATTTT. Protein sequence: CASRLAGGTDTQYF.

The rearrangement joins TRBV18 to TRBJ2-2; 12 nucleotides agree with TRBD1. The CDR3 totals 17 residues. V shed 2 bases, J shed 7 bases, and the junction held 8 bases outside the gene matches. Germline lookup yields CDR1 KGHSH and CDR2 LQKENI. The CDR3 DNA reads TGTGCCAGCTCACCAACCGGGACAGGGGGCGCGATCGGGGAGCTGTTTTTT. This codes for CASSPTGTGGAIGELFF. Filled out from reference TRBV18 and TRBJ2-2, the complete variable domain reads NAGVMQNPRHLVRRRGQEARLRCSPMKGHSHVYWYRQLPEEGLKFMVYLQKENIIDESGMPKERFSAEFPKEGPSILRIQQVVRGDSAAYFCASSPTGTGGAIGELFFGEGSRLTVL.

This clone was counted once. The genes are TRBV6-4 and TRBJ1-1; no definite D call. The germline V gene has CDR1 MRHNA and CDR2 SNTAGT. The V end lost 1 base, the J end lost 2 bases, and 8 bases lay between the germline ends. CDR3 length equals 14 residues. The chain's CDR3 is CASSDYNGNTEAFF. The CDR3, as DNA: TGTGCCAGCAGTGACTATAACGGCAACACTGAAGCTTTCTTT.

This clone was picked up one time. The V call is TRBV7-2, the J call TRBJ2-3; 12 bases are shared with TRBD1. CDR1 and CDR2 from the germline V gene are SGHTA and FQGNSA. The length of the CDR3 is 17 residues. V trimming: 1 base; J trimming: 6 bases; junction bases outside the gene matches: 8. The CDR3 DNA sequence: TGTGCCAGCAGCTTAGTTGGGACAGGGGGCGCATCGGATACGCAGTATTTT. Its translation: CASSLVGTGGASDTQYF.

The chain combines TRBV29-1 with TRBJ1-1; 8 positions agree with TRBD1. V lost 7 bases to trimming and J lost 0 bases; unmatched junction nucleotides: 4. Germline V gene data show CDR1 as SQVTM and CDR2 as ANQGSEA. CDR3 length: 13 amino acids. The CDR3 loop reads CSAWTGLNTEAFF. Here the CDR3 DNA reads TGCAGCGCCTGGACAGGGCTGAACACTGAAGCTTTCTTT.

This clone came up once. V gene TRBV6-6 combines with J gene TRBJ1-1; TRBD1 agrees at 9 bases. J gave up 1 base and V 0 bases, and 3 bases lay outside the gene matches. The germline V gene encodes CDR1 MNHNY and CDR2 SVGAGI (reference sequence). There are 16 residues in the CDR3. CDR3 coding DNA: TGTGCCAGCAGTTACTCGGACAGGGGACGGAACACTGAAGCTTTCTTT. Its translation: CASSYSDRGRNTEAFF.

The chain carries TRBV20-1 and TRBJ2-7, with D perhaps TRBD2 (5 bases). Germline values: CDR1 DFQATT, CDR2 SNEGSKA (reference sequence). This CDR3 comprises 11 residues. Trimming pared 8 bases from V and 9 bases from J, leaving 17 bases between. The CDR3 here is CSTRGGLRQYF. The CDR3 region has the DNA TGCAGTACACGGGGTGGTTTGAGGCAGTACTTC.